This entry concerns a single TCR beta chain. The antigen is undetermined. One end of the junction does not line up with germline, which may come from a read error. Assay used: immunoSEQ multiplex PCR; TCRdb lists only in-frame clones, some missing. The sample consists of about 56,000 clones, nearly 90% of them appearing once. The data derive from a study of cytomegalovirus exposure and HLA in healthy donors. Turning to the study itself: The same platform used for the approximately 700 first-cohort repertoires was also used for the 120 validation repertoires, as a later analysis reported. Whole-study results and caveats: Cytomegalovirus status was reportedly diagnosed by the classifier with high specificity and sensitivity. Specificity of a few CMV-associated chains for CMV antigens was verified in vitro.

The CDR3 extends over 18 amino acids. Per germline, CDR1 MNHGY and CDR2 SVAAGI. The sequence was collected from a woman aged 18-29 years in good health and CMV-seronegative. Sequenced: PBMCs. This chain joins TRBV6-9 and TRBJ2-1; 11 bases are shared with TRBD2. The CDR3 region is CASSSPGLAEDSYNERFF. CDR3 DNA: TGTGCCAGCAGTAGCCCGGGACTAGCGGAAGACTCCTACAATGAGCGGTTCTTC.